The 8 T cell receptor beta chains below all came from one sample that was sequenced in a study of cytotoxic CD8 clonotypes in ibrutinib-treated CLL. Libraries were prepared by immunoSEQ multiplex PCR; TCRdb keeps only in-frame clonotypes and omits some of them. The sample consists of about 150,000 clones, about four fifths of them appearing once. Material: PBMCs, obtained after 12 months of ibrutinib treatment. The source of these receptors is a human donor with chronic lymphocytic leukemia.

V and J are TRBV27 and TRBJ2-7; 7 bases are a match to TRBD2. The CDR3 runs 15 residues. CDR1 and CDR2 from the germline V gene are MNHEY and SMNVEV (reference sequence). V lost 5 bases to trimming and J lost 2 bases; unmatched junction nucleotides: 9. The CDR3 region is CASSLRGGGTYEQYF. The CDR3 bases are TGTGCCAGCAGTCTGCGCGGCGGGGGTACCTACGAGCAGTACTTC.

This clone has just a few counts. The chain is built from TRBV15 and TRBJ1-4; 9 nucleotides align to TRBD1. CDR1 and CDR2 (germline): LNHNV, YYDKDF (reference sequence). This CDR3 is 15 amino acids long. V was clipped by 1 base and J by 5 bases; unmatched bases: 2. The CDR3 reads CATSRATGGNEKLFF. CDR3 nucleotide sequence: TGTGCCACCAGCAGAGCGACAGGGGGGAATGAAAAACTGTTTTTT.

A remark on this clone: This sample also contains other DNA sequences that code for the same CDR3. The chain uses TRBV6-5 and TRBJ2-7, with D tentatively TRBD1 or TRBD2 (5 bases each). The CDR3 length is 13 residues. V was pared by 3 bases and J by 7 bases, with 13 bases between. The germline V gene has CDR1 MNHEY and CDR2 SVGAGI. The DNA for the CDR3 is TGTGCCAGCAGTTATATCGGGGCGGGTGAGCAGTACTTC. It encodes CASSYIGAGEQYF.

This chain uses TRBV4-3 with TRBJ1-2; D is undetermined. Trimming took 0 bases from V and 4 from J, leaving 12 bases between them. The CDR3 covers 15 residues. Germline V gene data show CDR1 as LGHNA and CDR2 as YSLEER. For the CDR3, the DNA is TGCGCCAGCAGCCAAGAACCGAACAGCATCTATGGCTACACCTTC. Its protein product is CASSQEPNSIYGYTF.

About this clone: The germline gene is not matched at one end of the junction; a read error may be the cause. The chain uses TRBV29-1 and TRBJ2-1, with 8 positions matching TRBD2. CDR1 SQVTM and CDR2 ANQGSEA come from the germline V gene. The CDR3 loop spans 15 amino acids. CDR3 loop: CSVEGLAGIYNEQFF. The DNA for the CDR3 is TGCAGCGTCGAAGGTCTAGCGGGCATCTACAATGAGCAGTTCTTC.

The V call is TRBV5-5, the J call TRBJ2-1; perhaps TRBD2 as D (7 bases). V lost 0 bases and J lost 4, with 14 bases in between. The CDR3 totals 16 residues. Germline CDR1 is SGHKS and CDR2 is YYEKEE (reference sequence). The CDR3 nucleotides are TGTGCCAGCAGCTTGGACGGCGGGGGCAGGTACAATGAGCAGTTCTTC. It codes for CASSLDGGGRYNEQFF.

This sequence joins TRBV9 and TRBJ2-3; D gene uncertain. Germline values: CDR1 SGDLS, CDR2 YYNGEE. Trimming stripped 4 bases from V and 0 bases from J, with 12 bases between. The CDR3 covers 15 residues. CDR3 DNA: TGTGCCAGCAGCCCCAGACTTACTAGCACAGATACGCAGTATTTT. Protein: CASSPRLTSTDTQYF.

The V gene is TRBV10-2, the J gene TRBJ2-1; TRBD2 might be the D (6 bases). Germline V gene sequence: CDR1 WSHSY, CDR2 SAAADI. Between the trimmed V and J ends, which lost 8 bases and 2 bases, there was a span of 16 bases. This CDR3 region has 15 residues. CDR3 coding DNA: TGCGCCAGCTCTCGACTAGATAATCCCTACAATGAGCAGTTCTTC. Residues: CASSRLDNPYNEQFF.